This T cell receptor (beta chain) is drawn from a study of regulatory T cells in long-lasting Graves disease. In the study overall: Over 5 years of antithyroid drugs with positive TSH receptor antibodies was taken to mean persistent Graves' disease.

Building the TCR beta libraries relied on iRepertoire HTBI primers, and CDR3 regions underwent Arm-PCR. TCRdb called the multiplex PCR reads again in MiXCR, with one record for every CDR3 protein. Of 600,000 to 850,000 distinct CDR3 sequences in the sample, around 30% were seen once. Time point defined: persistent/refractory GD, antithyroid drugs over 5 years with positive TRAb. The authors made the TCR library using RNA they extracted from PBMCs. EDTA tubes received around 9 milliliters of drawn peripheral blood. Looked up from germline, CDR1 is MNHNS and CDR2 is SASEGT. The J segment lost 4 bases and the V segment lost 6 bases, leaving 9 bases of the junction unmatched. CDR3 length equals 15 residues. Study findings and constraints: No thyroid tissue was studied; the work used peripheral blood only.

The table lists this clonotype with a few counts. What it binds is not known. This clonotype was sampled from a female donor with Graves disease. Sequencing was performed on peripheral blood mononuclear cells (PBMCs), taken when the disease was refractory, from a patient treated with antithyroid drugs. The chain uses TRBV6-1 and TRBJ2-7; 10 bases match TRBD1. The CDR3 reads CASSTGGQGSYEQYF. CDR3 nucleotide sequence: TGTGCCAGCAGCACAGGGGGACAGGGGTCGTACGAGCAGTACTTC.